This TCR beta chain was obtained from a study of blood T cell repertoires in COVID-19. Turning to the study itself: Italy, Spain and the United States were the sources of the convalescent and acute COVID-19 samples.

Authors' processing steps: Estimates of nucleated cell counts were drawn from the amplification of reference gene primers. Libraries were prepared by immunoSEQ multiplex PCR; TCRdb keeps only in-frame clonotypes and omits some of them. V, J and clone size were drawn from that table, and D and trimming were deduced from the DNA. The sample lists some 190,000 clones, about 82% occurring once. The V gene end was trimmed by 0 bases and the J gene end by 10 bases; junction bases not matched to a gene: 4. The CDR3 has 13 amino acids. CDR1 and CDR2 from the germline V gene are SGDLS and YYNGEE. Material for sequencing was PBMCs or T cells enriched from blood (not recorded which). V gene TRBV9 combines with J gene TRBJ2-1, with 7 bases aligning to TRBD2. The TCR sequence derives from a man aged 35-49 years with acute COVID-19. This chain's CDR3 is CASSVGGRAEQFF. The CDR3 DNA reads as TGTGCCAGCAGCGTAGGGGGGAGGGCCGAGCAGTTCTTC.